These 2 T cell receptor beta chains were sequenced from one sample in a study of metastatic and nonmetastatic thyroid tumors. TCRdb re-called the PCR reads through MiXCR. The profile shows about 93,000 clones, about 12% of them singletons. Before thyroid surgery, none of the patients had received any treatment. The sequenced sample was blood. These receptors were collected from a female donor with papillary thyroid cancer or a benign thyroid nodule (not recorded which). Some clones in this sample may be carry-over from other donors' samples.

This clone appeared many times. This chain links TRBV7-6 with TRBJ2-3; maybe TRBD1 (8 bases). With 1 base removed from V and 2 bases from J, the gap between germline ends came to 13 bases. The CDR3 loop spans 16 amino acids. Germline assignment: CDR1 SGHVS and CDR2 FNYEAQ. In DNA form, the CDR3 reads TGTGCCAGCAGCTTAGGGACAGGGACTAACACAGATACGCAGTATTTT. This gives the protein CASSLGTGTNTDTQYF.

This clone has ten or more counts. CDR3 loop: CASRTQTVGPVDTQYF. In nucleotides, the CDR3 is TGTGCCAGCAGGACCCAGACGGTGGGGCCGGTAGATACGCAGTATTTT. The J gene is TRBJ2-3, the V gene TRBV12-3 or TRBV12-4; TRBD1 is a possible D gene (5 bases). Trimming removed 6 bases at V and 5 bases at J, with 21 bases between. This CDR3 has 16 residues.